This T cell receptor (beta chain) was found in a study of Ad26.COV2.S vaccination and SARS-CoV-2 variants (dated by TCRdb to the early 2020s). Study-wide context: Vaccine-arm donors came from COV1001, a multicentre, randomized, double-blind, placebo-controlled phase I-IIa trial of Ad26.COV2.S in healthy adults. Ad26.COV2.S was given intramuscularly at 5x10^10 or 1x10^11 viral particles, as a single shot or as two shots 56 days apart. The specificity and breadth of SARS-CoV-2-reactive T cell receptors after Ad26.COV2.S vaccination were assessed by TCRbeta repertoire sequencing. The TCR-sequenced set comprised approximately 30 samples: around 20 Ad26.COV2.S vaccine recipients, 5 placebo recipients and 8 SARS-CoV-2 convalescent individuals. Trial participants were randomized into five groups of five, in which low-dose or high-dose Ad26.COV2.S was given once or twice, or placebo was given on both occasions. Blinding of investigators to trial group allocation was maintained during experiments and outcome assessment. Overall results and qualifications from the work: Spike-specific TCR breadth was higher in Ad26.COV2.S recipients than in placebo recipients (P = 0.0014). It was noted by the authors that total T cell responses may have been underestimated by the TCR breadth and depth analyses. The study lacked the statistical power to compare responses across vaccine doses or regimens. After vaccination, substantial breadth of spike-specific CD8+ and CD4+ T cell responses was reported. Comparable non-spike TCR breadth was observed between vaccine and placebo recipients, consistent with only spike being contained in the vaccine.

CDR1 and CDR2, per the germline V gene, are LGHNA and YSLEER. Trimming takes 4 bases off V and 5 bases off J; junction bases not matched to a gene: 6. CDR3 length: 15 amino acids, cysteine to phenylalanine. The retained sequence is limited to the CDR3, 45 bases, with the frame set at the first base. The immunoSEQ Assay was used to sequence TCRbeta CDR3 regions. After extraction, genomic DNA underwent amplification by bias-controlled multiplex PCR, followed by high-throughput sequencing. Per the original workflow: To quantify the absolute abundance of every unique TCRbeta CDR3 region, sequences were collapsed and filtered. T cell fraction was estimated by normalizing TCRbeta template counts to usable DNA, with usable DNA measured through amplification of reference genes found in all nucleated cells. Repertoire TCRs were annotated as SARS-CoV-2-specific when V gene, CDR3 amino acid sequence and J gene were exactly matched to a known reactive TCR set. The reference SARS-CoV-2 TCR set came from MIRA and was filtered for enrichment in COVID-19-positive ImmuneCODE repertoires, removing public or cross-reactive TCRs. Using the MIRA antigens, annotated TCRs were further analysed by specific ORF or by position within an ORF. Depth was the summed frequency of annotated unique rearrangements, while breadth was defined as annotated unique rearrangements over total unique productive rearrangements. TCR breadth was compared between groups using two-sided Wilcoxon rank-sum tests. TCRdb carries this immuneACCESS record with in-frame sequences only. Its versions omit some clonotypes, under half of them owing to an unresolved V gene in the studies checked, with the rest unexplained. For V, J and clone size, that table is used; D and trimming come from the DNA. This sample gives a few hundred thousand clones in total; roughly 85% of them show up just once. The ten biggest clones cover around 7% of the sample.

This clone occurred once. This receptor's antigen is unknown. No much larger clone is present one base from it, and per-base qualities are unavailable. This specimen's treatment or condition label, per the study, means: over 15 received Ad26.COV2.S at low or high dose, single or two shots; 5 received placebo; per-sample allocation not given. Repertoires of vaccine and placebo recipients were sequenced from samples collected on day 63 after the first injection. Between 29 July and 7 August 2020, Cohort 1b enrolled about 27 adults aged 18-55 years at one site in Boston, USA. Ad26.COV2.S was a replication-incompetent adenovirus type 26 vector that expressed a prefusion-stabilized SARS-CoV-2 spike protein derived from the original Wuhan strain.

The specimen was peripheral blood, collected in a trial of Ad26.COV2.S vaccine versus placebo. This TCR came from a person aged 18-65 years who received the Ad26.COV2.S COVID-19 vaccine or a placebo. The chain joins TRBV4-3 to TRBJ2-5; TRBD2 aligns with 11 central bases. The CDR3 in this case is CASSPFRTSGETQYF. The DNA sequence is as follows: TGCGCCAGCAGCCCGTTTCGGACTAGCGGGGAGACCCAGTACTTC.